The 17 T cell receptor beta chains below were found in one sample sequenced in a study of CD8+CD57+ T cells in acquired aplastic anemia. TCR beta VDJ combinations and CDR3 sequences were profiled from genomic DNA. MiXCR was run by TCRdb on the reads, yielding one entry per CDR3 protein. This sample has 400,000 to 500,000 distinct CDR3 sequences, with 65% to 80% found just once. The sequencing sample was made of sorted CD4+, CD8+, or CD8+CD57+ T cells (not recorded which) from PBMCs. These receptors all come from a human donor in good health, serving as a control.

The table lists this clonotype with many counts. In DNA, the CDR3 is TGCAGTGCAAACTCCCCCCGCCCTACTAACTATGGCTACACCTTC. Its protein is CSANSPRPTNYGYTF. This sequence joins TRBV20-1 and TRBJ1-2; D not certain. The CDR3 has 15 residues. V was clipped by 6 bases and J by 0 bases, with 17 bases between them. Per the germline V gene, CDR1 is DFQATT and CDR2 is SNEGSKA (reference sequence).

Many counts were recorded for this clonotype. The chain recombines TRBV19 with TRBJ2-5; 9 nucleotides align to TRBD1. Germline-derived CDR1 and CDR2 are LNHDA and SQIVND (reference sequence). The trim removed 9 bases at V and 5 bases at J, leaving 10 bases unmatched. The CDR3 runs to 14 residues. The CDR3 spells CASHNRGREETQYF. The DNA for the CDR3 is TGTGCCAGCCACAACAGGGGGCGGGAGGAGACCCAGTACTTC.

The chain has TRBV7-9 and TRBJ2-1; 9 positions agree with TRBD2. In germline, CDR1 is SEHNR, CDR2 FQNEAQ (reference sequence). V lost 3 bases and J lost 12; bases outside the gene matches: 12. This CDR3 is 15 amino acids long. CDR3 loop: CASSFQRGDTDTQFF. The CDR3 region has the DNA TGTGCCAGCAGCTTCCAGCGGGGGGACACCGATACGCAGTTCTTC.

The rearrangement joins TRBV20-1 to TRBJ2-7, with D possibly matching TRBD1 (6 bases). The V end was cut by 6 bases, the J end by 2 bases, with 23 bases between. The germline gives CDR1 DFQATT, CDR2 SNEGSKA (reference sequence). The CDR3 consists of 16 residues. This CDR3 is CSAPRPLRDNTYEQYF. CDR3 nucleotides: TGCAGTGCCCCACGTCCTCTCCGGGACAACACCTACGAGCAGTACTTC.

V usage is TRBV19 and J usage is TRBJ1-1; 7 bases line up with TRBD1. The ends lost 7 bases at V and 0 bases at J; junction bases unmatched: 11. Germline CDR1 is LNHDA and CDR2 is SQIVND (reference sequence). The CDR3 has 16 amino acids. DNA of the CDR3: TGTGCCAGTAACAGCAAGCAAGGGGGCTTGAACACTGAAGCTTTCTTT. It yields the protein CASNSKQGGLNTEAFF.

In its sample, this clonotype was seen a few times. The J gene is TRBJ1-1, the V gene TRBV9, with D unresolved. The CDR3 loop spans 12 amino acids. Germline values: CDR1 SGDLS, CDR2 YYNGEE. V was cut by 4 bases and J by 2 bases, with 6 bases left in between. The chain's CDR3 is CASSRDNTEAFF. The CDR3 nucleotides read TGTGCCAGCAGCCGAGATAACACTGAAGCTTTCTTT.

This clonotype was seen just once. A junction boundary mismatches the germline segment, possibly from a read error. V gene TRBV10-1 combines with J gene TRBJ2-3, with D unclear. Germline V lookup: CDR1 WNHNN, CDR2 SYGVQD (reference sequence). The CDR3 has 13 residues. The CDR3 sequence: CAATRPVTDTQYF. The CDR3 coding sequence is TGTGCCGCCACCCGCCCAGTGACAGATACGCAGTATTTT.

In this sample, this clonotype turned up many times. The J gene is TRBJ1-1, the V gene TRBV11-2; D gene uncertain. CDR1 is SGHAT and CDR2 is FQNNGV in the germline V gene. Trimming left V 2 bases short and J 10 bases short, with 8 bases between. The CDR3 has 11 amino acids. CDR3 protein: CASSLQRGAFF. The DNA of the CDR3 is TGTGCCAGCAGCTTACAGCGGGGAGCTTTCTTT.

The chain joins TRBV12-3 or TRBV12-4 to TRBJ2-5; TRBD1 agrees at 7 bases. Judging by the DNA end, TRBJ2-1 fits better; the J call may be wrong. The CDR3 totals 13 residues. The CDR3 DNA is TGTGCCAGCAGTCCAGGGGGAGTAGATGAGCAGTTCTTC. Its translation: CASSPGGVDEQFF.

The chain couples TRBV15 to TRBJ1-6; no firm D call. The V gene's germline CDR1 is LNHNV and CDR2 YYDKDF (reference sequence). CDR3 length equals 17 residues. Deletions cut 5 bases from V and 3 bases from J, with 17 bases between. Here the CDR3 reads CATSGNTGLSYNSPLHF. The CDR3 DNA reads TGTGCCACCAGCGGAAATACGGGCCTCAGCTATAATTCACCCCTCCACTTT.

The chain links TRBV13 to TRBJ2-7; 7 bases line up with TRBD1. Per the germline V gene, CDR1 is PRHDT and CDR2 is FYEKMQ (reference sequence). V lost 6 bases, J lost 9 bases, and 11 bases stayed unmatched. The CDR3 is 13 residues long. The CDR3 DNA sequence: TGTGCCAGCAGTAACAATCGACAGGGCTGGCAGTACTTC. Its translation is CASSNNRQGWQYF.

The chain couples TRBV7-2 to TRBJ1-1, with D unresolved. Germline V gene data show CDR1 as SGHTA and CDR2 as FQGNSA. The V end was cut by 8 bases, the J end by 5 bases, with 15 bases between. The CDR3 contains 13 residues. CDR3 protein: CASGLGEKTEAFF. DNA of the CDR3: TGTGCCAGCGGGCTAGGTGAAAAGACTGAAGCTTTCTTT.

Points on this clonotype: One end of the junction fails to match germline, which may point to a read error. The chain has TRBV7-2 and TRBJ2-2; tentatively, D is TRBD2 (5 bases). There are 13 residues in the CDR3. Germline loops: CDR1 SGHTA, CDR2 FQGNSA. For the CDR3, the DNA is TGTGCCAGCAGCTTCGGCGAGGGCGTAGAGCTGTTTTTC. This sequence encodes CASSFGEGVELFF.

This clonotype appeared many times. The chain links TRBV25-1 to TRBJ1-4; D unresolved. Germline V gene sequence: CDR1 MGHDK, CDR2 SYGVNS. The CDR3 has 14 amino acids. V lost 10 bases and J 4 bases, leaving 16 bases between the germline ends. The CDR3: CATTPNTINEKLFF. CDR3 bases: TGTGCCACCACCCCTAACACGATTAATGAAAAACTGTTTTTT.

This chain connects TRBV10-3 to TRBJ2-7; 7 bases are a match to TRBD1. This CDR3 spans 13 amino acids. Germline values: CDR1 ENHRY, CDR2 SYGVKD. The CDR3: CGIRQGGSYEQYF. CDR3 coding DNA: TGTGGTATCAGACAGGGCGGCTCCTACGAGCAGTACTTC.

V usage is TRBV29-1 and J usage is TRBJ1-2; 11 nucleotides line up with TRBD1. The CDR3 totals 18 residues. The germline CDR1 and CDR2 sequences are SQVTM and ANQGSEA. J was trimmed by 0 bases and V by 0 bases; bases with no gene match: 9. As DNA, the CDR3 is TGCAGCGTTGAAGATAACCCGGGACAGGGGGGAGCTAACTATGGCTACACCTTC. Amino acids: CSVEDNPGQGGANYGYTF.

About this clonotype itself: At one end the junction does not follow the germline gene, possibly because of a read error. The chain has TRBV20-1 and TRBJ2-5; D remains ambiguous. CDR1 and CDR2 (germline): DFQATT, SNEGSKA (reference sequence). The CDR3 contains 11 residues. The DNA for the CDR3 is TGCAGTGCTAGAAGGAAAGGCCCCGGACACTTC. Residues: CSARRKGPGHF.